The clone carrying this T cell receptor beta chain occurred a few times. Antigen unknown. The data are from a study of beta chain features in type 1 diabetes. Study-level findings and limits: Short templates might get an advantage during PCR, and this would be equal in patients and controls. TCRB CDR3s from Type 1 diabetes patients were moderately but significantly shorter in all four CD4+ subsets.

V lost 5 bases and J lost 9; bases outside the gene matches: 12. The CDR3 has 14 amino acids. CDR1 and CDR2 from the germline V gene are MDHEN and SYDVKM. TCRB transcripts that were expressed got sequenced, as all of the isolated RNA had been reverse transcribed. The method was immunoSEQ multiplex PCR; TCRdb's version includes in-frame clones alone and lacks a portion of them. Of about 180,000 clones in the sample, approximately 8% are singletons; the top ten hold 0.94%. The V and J genes are TRBV28 and TRBJ1-1; 7 bases match TRBD1. Sequenced input: central memory CD4+ T cells from blood. This clonotype was obtained from a middle-aged woman with type 1 diabetes. CDR3 amino acids: CASSRRDSFSKAFF. As DNA, the CDR3 is TGTGCCAGCAGTCGCCGGGACAGTTTTTCGAAAGCTTTCTTT.